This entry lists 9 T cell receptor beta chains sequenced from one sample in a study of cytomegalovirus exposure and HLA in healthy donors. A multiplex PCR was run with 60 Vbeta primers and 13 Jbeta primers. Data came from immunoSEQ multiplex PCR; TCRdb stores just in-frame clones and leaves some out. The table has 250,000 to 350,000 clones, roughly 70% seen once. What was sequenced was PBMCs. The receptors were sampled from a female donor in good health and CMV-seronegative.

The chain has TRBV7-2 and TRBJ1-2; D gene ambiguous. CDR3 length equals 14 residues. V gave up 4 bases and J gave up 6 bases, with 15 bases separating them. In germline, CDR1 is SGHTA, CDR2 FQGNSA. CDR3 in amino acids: CASSSRPEANGYTF. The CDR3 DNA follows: TGTGCCAGCAGCTCCCGACCAGAGGCAAATGGCTACACCTTC.

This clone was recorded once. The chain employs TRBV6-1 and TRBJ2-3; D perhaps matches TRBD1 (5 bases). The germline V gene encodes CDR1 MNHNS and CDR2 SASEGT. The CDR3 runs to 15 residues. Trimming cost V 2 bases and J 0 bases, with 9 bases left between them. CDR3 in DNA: TGTGCCAGCAGTGAAAGGCCAGGGAGCACAGATACGCAGTATTTT. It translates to CASSERPGSTDTQYF.

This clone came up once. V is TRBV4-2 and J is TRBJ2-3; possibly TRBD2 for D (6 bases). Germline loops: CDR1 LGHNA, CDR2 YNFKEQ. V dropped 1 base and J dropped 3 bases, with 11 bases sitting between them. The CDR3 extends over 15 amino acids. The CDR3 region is CASSQAQGGTDTQYF. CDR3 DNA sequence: TGTGCCAGCAGCCAAGCGCAGGGAGGAACAGATACGCAGTATTTT.

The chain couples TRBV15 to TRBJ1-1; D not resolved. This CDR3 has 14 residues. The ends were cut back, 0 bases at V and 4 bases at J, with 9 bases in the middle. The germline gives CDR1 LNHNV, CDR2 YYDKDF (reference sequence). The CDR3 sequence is CATSRDRIGTEAFF. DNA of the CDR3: TGTGCCACCAGCAGAGACAGGATAGGCACTGAAGCTTTCTTT.

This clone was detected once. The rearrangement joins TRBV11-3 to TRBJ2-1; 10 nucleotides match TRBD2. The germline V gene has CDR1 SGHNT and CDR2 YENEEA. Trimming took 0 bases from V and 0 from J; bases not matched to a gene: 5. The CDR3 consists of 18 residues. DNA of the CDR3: TGTGCCAGCAGCTTAGATCTGCTAGCGGGAGTCTCCTACAATGAGCAGTTCTTC. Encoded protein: CASSLDLLAGVSYNEQFF. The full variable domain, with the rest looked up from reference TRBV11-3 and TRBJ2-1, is EAGVVQSPRYKIIEKKQPVAFWCNPISGHNTLYWYLQNLGQGPELLIRYENEEAVDDSQLPKDRFSAERLKGVDSTLKIQPAELGDSAVYLCASSLDLLAGVSYNEQFFGPGTRLTVL.

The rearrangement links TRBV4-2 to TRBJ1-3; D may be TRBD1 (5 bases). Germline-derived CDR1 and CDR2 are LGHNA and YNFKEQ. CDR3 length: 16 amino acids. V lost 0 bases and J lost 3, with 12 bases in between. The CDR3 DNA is TGTGCCAGCAGCCAAGATTTGGGCAGGGTTGGAAACACCATATATTTT. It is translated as CASSQDLGRVGNTIYF.

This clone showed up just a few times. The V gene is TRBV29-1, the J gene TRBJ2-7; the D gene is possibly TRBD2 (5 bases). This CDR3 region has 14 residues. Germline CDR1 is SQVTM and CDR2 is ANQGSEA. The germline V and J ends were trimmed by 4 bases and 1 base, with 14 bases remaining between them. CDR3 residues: CSVVDIGGSYEQYF. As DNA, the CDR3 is TGCAGCGTTGTCGACATCGGAGGTTCCTACGAGCAGTACTTC.

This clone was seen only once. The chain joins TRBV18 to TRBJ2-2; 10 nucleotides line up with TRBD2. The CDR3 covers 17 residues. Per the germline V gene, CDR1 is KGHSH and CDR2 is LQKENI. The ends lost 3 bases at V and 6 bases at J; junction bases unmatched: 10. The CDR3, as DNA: TGTGCCAGCTCACCGATGTTCACTAGCGGGGCCCCCGGGGAGCTGTTTTTT. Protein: CASSPMFTSGAPGELFF. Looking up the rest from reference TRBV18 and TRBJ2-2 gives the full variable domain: NAGVMQNPRHLVRRRGQEARLRCSPMKGHSHVYWYRQLPEEGLKFMVYLQKENIIDESGMPKERFSAEFPKEGPSILRIQQVVRGDSAAYFCASSPMFTSGAPGELFFGEGSRLTVL.

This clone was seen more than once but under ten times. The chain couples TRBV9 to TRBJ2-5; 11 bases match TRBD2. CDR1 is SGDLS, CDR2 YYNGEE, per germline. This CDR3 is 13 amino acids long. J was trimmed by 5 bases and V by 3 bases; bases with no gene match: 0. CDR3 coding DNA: TGTGCCAGCAGCGCTAGCGGGAGGGAGACCCAGTACTTC. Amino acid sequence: CASSASGRETQYF.